This TCR beta chain derives from a study of cytomegalovirus exposure and HLA in healthy donors. Whole-study findings and limits: Under in vitro conditions, three CMV-associated chains were confirmed as specific for CMV antigens.

The PCR ran on 60 Vbeta and 13 Jbeta primers. The repertoire was sequenced with immunoSEQ multiplex PCR; TCRdb's copy has only in-frame clones and lacks some. The sample holds some 160,000 clones, roughly 80% seen once. This clone has just one count. What it binds is unknown. This CDR3 contains 15 residues. Germline CDR1 SNHLY, CDR2 FYNNEI. After removal of 2 bases from V and 5 bases from J, the junction contained 7 bases not matched to a gene. The J gene is TRBJ2-5, the V gene TRBV2; 8 nucleotides match TRBD1. The sequenced material came from PBMCs. This receptor was obtained from a male donor in good health and CMV-seronegative. DNA of the CDR3: TGTGCCAGCAGTGAAAACCCAGGGGGCCTGGAGACCCAGTACTTC. The encoded protein is CASSENPGGLETQYF.